The 27 T cell receptor beta chains below all came from one sample that was sequenced in a study of neurological immune-mediated disorders. Using its own MiXCR run on the 5' RACE reads, TCRdb lists one record per CDR3 protein. The table lists tens of thousands of distinct CDR3 sequences, around 3.8% of them singletons. Sequenced input: CD4+ T cells from blood. Every receptor here comes from a woman between 40 and 50 years old with multiple sclerosis.

This clonotype was seen at least ten times. The chain links TRBV15 to TRBJ2-7; 9 bases map to TRBD1. CDR3 size: 15 residues. After removal of 5 bases from V and 4 bases from J, the junction contained 9 bases not matched to a gene. Germline lookup yields CDR1 LNHNV and CDR2 YYDKDF (reference sequence). The CDR3 region has the DNA TGTGCCACCAGCCTAAACAGGGGGCATTGGTACGAGCAGTACTTC. Amino acids: CATSLNRGHWYEQYF.

This clonotype was detected ten times or more. This sequence joins TRBV7-9 and TRBJ2-2; D not resolved. Trimming left V 7 bases short and J 7 bases short, with 13 bases between. The CDR3 has 13 residues. Germline V lookup: CDR1 SEHNR, CDR2 FQNEAQ (reference sequence). CDR3 sequence (DNA): TGTGCCAGCAAAGGGATCGATGGCGGGGAGCTGTTTTTT. It specifies CASKGIDGGELFF.

This clonotype was seen ten or more times. The rearrangement links TRBV20-1 to TRBJ2-7, with no clear D. In germline, CDR1 is DFQATT, CDR2 SNEGSKA (reference sequence). Trimming left V 4 bases short and J 5 bases short, with 12 bases between. This CDR3 contains 12 residues. Here the CDR3 reads CSATLRADEQYF. CDR3 in DNA: TGCAGTGCTACCCTAAGGGCCGACGAGCAGTACTTC.

This clonotype appeared many times. The CDR3 region has the DNA TGTGCCATCAGCCAGGGGTGGAGTAACTATGGCTACACCTTC. Translating it yields CAISQGWSNYGYTF. The chain couples TRBV10-3 to TRBJ1-2; D is possibly TRBD1 (6 bases). The germline CDR1 and CDR2 sequences are ENHRY and SYGVKD. The V end was cut by 6 bases, the J end by 1 base, with 12 bases between. The CDR3 is made up of 14 amino acids.

This clonotype was counted many times. V is TRBV5-1 and J is TRBJ2-3; 7 bases match TRBD2. The ends lost 0 bases at V and 2 bases at J; junction bases unmatched: 6. The CDR3 totals 16 residues. The germline gives CDR1 SGHRS, CDR2 YFSETQ. CDR3 loop: CASSLAASGLTDTQYF. CDR3 nucleotides: TGCGCCAGCAGCTTGGCGGCTAGCGGCCTCACAGATACGCAGTATTTT.

There are many counts of this clonotype. J is TRBJ2-3 and V is TRBV5-1; D is ambiguous. This CDR3 has 15 residues. Germline V lookup: CDR1 SGHRS, CDR2 YFSETQ. Trimming shortened V by 0 bases and J by 3 bases, and 11 bases separated the two germline ends. The CDR3 sequence: CASSLGVVKTDTQYF. The CDR3 DNA follows: TGCGCCAGCAGCTTGGGAGTGGTAAAGACAGATACGCAGTATTTT.

This clonotype has ten or more counts. The CDR3 region is CSARGTGADSYNSPLHF. The CDR3 DNA reads TGCAGTGCTAGAGGGACAGGGGCGGACTCCTATAATTCACCCCTCCACTTT. The rearrangement links TRBV20-1 to TRBJ1-6; 9 bases map to TRBD1. CDR3 size: 17 residues. V lost 1 base and J lost 0; bases outside the gene matches: 4. Germline V gene sequence: CDR1 DFQATT, CDR2 SNEGSKA (reference sequence).

This clonotype was observed many times. This sequence joins TRBV5-5 and TRBJ2-7, with 7 bases that match TRBD1. The CDR3 loop spans 15 amino acids. The trim removed 0 bases at V and 4 bases at J, leaving 7 bases unmatched. Germline V gene sequence: CDR1 SGHKS, CDR2 YYEKEE (reference sequence). CDR3: CASSLGAGGRYEQYF. The CDR3 DNA reads as TGTGCCAGCAGCTTGGGGGCAGGGGGTAGGTACGAGCAGTACTTC.

This clonotype was recorded at least ten times. This rearrangement joins TRBV12-3 or TRBV12-4 to TRBJ2-1; TRBD1 aligns across 12 bases. Trimming at V came to 6 bases and at J to 2 bases, leaving 2 bases not matched to a gene. This CDR3 comprises 15 residues. In DNA, the CDR3 is TGTGCCAGCAGCCGGGACAGGGGGCCCTACAATGAGCAGTTCTTC. Translated, it gives CASSRDRGPYNEQFF.

This clonotype was seen repeatedly, ten times or more. The V gene is TRBV5-1, the J gene TRBJ2-1; no reliable D call. The CDR3 has 14 amino acids. From germline, CDR1 is SGHRS and CDR2 YFSETQ. V was clipped by 2 bases and J by 2 bases, with 8 bases between them. The CDR3 loop is CASSFGPPYNEQFF. Written as DNA, the CDR3 is TGCGCCAGCAGCTTCGGGCCCCCCTACAATGAGCAGTTCTTC.

At least ten counts were recorded for this clonotype. The V call is TRBV9, the J call TRBJ2-1; 10 bases match TRBD2. V trimming: 2 bases; J trimming: 5 bases; junction bases outside the gene matches: 7. Germline CDR1 reads SGDLS; CDR2 reads YYNGEE. The CDR3 consists of 16 residues. This CDR3 reads CASSVGLAATHNEQFF. The CDR3 bases are TGTGCCAGCAGCGTTGGACTAGCGGCTACCCACAATGAGCAGTTCTTC.

In this sample, this clonotype turned up many times. The rearrangement uses TRBV29-1 and TRBJ1-2, with no clear D. Trimming took 3 bases from V and 3 from J, leaving 2 bases between them. CDR3 length: 10 residues. CDR1 SQVTM and CDR2 ANQGSEA come from the germline V gene. The CDR3 here is CSVDDYGYTF. The CDR3 nucleotides are TGCAGCGTTGACGACTATGGCTACACCTTC. Full variable domain (missing parts from reference TRBV29-1 and TRBJ1-2): SAVISQKPSRDICQRGTSLTIQCQVDSQVTMMFWYRQQPGQSLTLIATANQGSEATYESGFVIDKFPISRPNLTFSTLTVSNMSPEDSSIYLCSVDDYGYTFGSGTRLTVV.

This clonotype has at least ten counts. V and J are TRBV10-3 and TRBJ1-5, with 11 bases that match TRBD1. Trimming took 11 bases from V and 8 from J; bases not matched to a gene: 8. Germline V CDR1 and CDR2: ENHRY, SYGVKD. The CDR3 is 13 amino acids. CDR3 amino acids: CAVGQGAREPQHF. For the CDR3, the DNA is TGTGCCGTTGGACAGGGGGCGAGGGAGCCCCAGCATTTT.

The sample holds many counts of this clonotype. The CDR3 sequence: CASSKGLDLNEQFF. CDR3 DNA: TGTGCCAGTAGTAAGGGACTAGATTTGAATGAGCAGTTCTTC. This chain connects TRBV19 to TRBJ2-1; 8 bases line up with TRBD2. CDR1 is LNHDA and CDR2 is SQIVND in the germline V gene (reference sequence). Trimming cost V 4 bases and J 7 bases; bases outside gene matches: 6. There are 14 residues in the CDR3.

This clonotype was detected many times. The V and J genes are TRBV5-1 and TRBJ2-3, with 10 bases identical to TRBD2. CDR1 and CDR2 from the germline V gene are SGHRS and YFSETQ. The CDR3 has 17 residues. V was pared by 4 bases and J by 2 bases, with 10 bases of the junction left unmatched. CDR3 sequence reads: CASSRTSSGGNTDTQYF. CDR3 nucleotide sequence: TGCGCCAGCAGCAGAACTTCTAGCGGGGGAAACACAGATACGCAGTATTTT.

This clonotype has at least ten counts. The genes are TRBV11-3 and TRBJ2-1; no clear D. The germline gives CDR1 SGHNT, CDR2 YENEEA. The CDR3 contains 13 residues. V dropped 1 base and J dropped 7 bases, with 8 bases sitting between them. CDR3 loop: CASSLGAANEQFF. In nucleotides, the CDR3 is TGTGCCAGCAGCTTAGGGGCTGCGAATGAGCAGTTCTTC.

In this sample, this clonotype turned up many times. The V and J genes are TRBV7-3 and TRBJ2-3; 10 nucleotides align to TRBD2. Trimming at V came to 3 bases and at J to 4 bases, leaving 1 base not matched to a gene. The V gene's germline CDR1 is SGHTA and CDR2 FQGTGA. The CDR3 is made up of 14 amino acids. The DNA for the CDR3 is TGTGCCAGCAGCTTGGGGACTAGCGCAGATACGCAGTATTTT. Amino acid sequence: CASSLGTSADTQYF.

This clonotype was counted ten times or more. The rearrangement links TRBV18 to TRBJ1-6; 7 positions agree with TRBD1. The V gene end was trimmed by 5 bases and the J gene end by 7 bases; junction bases not matched to a gene: 5. CDR1 KGHSH and CDR2 LQKENI come from the germline V gene. The CDR3 is 14 amino acids. The CDR3 loop reads CASSFDRANSPLHF. In DNA, the CDR3 is TGTGCCAGCTCATTTGACAGGGCAAATTCACCCCTCCACTTT.

This clonotype showed up many times. The rearrangement links TRBV9 to TRBJ2-7; D is unresolved. The CDR3 is made up of 15 amino acids. Trimming took 0 bases from V and 0 from J, leaving 10 bases between them. Germline CDR1 SGDLS, CDR2 YYNGEE. Written as DNA, the CDR3 is TGTGCCAGCAGCGTAGGTATTGGCAACTCCTACGAGCAGTACTTC. Translated, it gives CASSVGIGNSYEQYF.

This clonotype was counted ten times or more. J is TRBJ1-3 and V is TRBV5-1; D perhaps matches TRBD1 (6 bases). The ends were cut back, 2 bases at V and 0 bases at J, with 9 bases in the middle. From germline, CDR1 is SGHRS and CDR2 YFSETQ. The CDR3 runs to 15 residues. CDR3 residues: CASSFSGVSGNTIYF. The CDR3 DNA follows: TGCGCCAGCAGCTTCTCAGGGGTCTCTGGAAACACCATATATTTT.

The table lists this clonotype with many counts. V is TRBV3-1 and J is TRBJ2-1, with 12 bases matching TRBD2. Losses at the gene ends were 3 bases for V and 7 bases for J; bases not matched to a gene: 4. CDR3 length equals 15 residues. CDR1 LGHDT and CDR2 YNNKEL come from the germline V gene (reference sequence). This chain's CDR3 is CASSHPGLAGNEQFF. The DNA for the CDR3 is TGTGCCAGCAGCCACCCCGGACTAGCGGGGAATGAGCAGTTCTTC.

This clonotype was counted many times. The V call is TRBV5-1, the J call TRBJ1-2; possible D gene TRBD1, 6 bases. The CDR3 contains 14 residues. Per germline, CDR1 SGHRS and CDR2 YFSETQ. Between the trimmed V and J ends, which lost 4 bases and 3 bases, there was a span of 13 bases. The CDR3 here is CASSTGTSYYGYTF. The DNA for the CDR3 is TGCGCCAGCAGCACCGGGACATCCTACTATGGCTACACCTTC.

Ten or more counts support this clonotype. This chain joins TRBV28 and TRBJ2-1; TRBD2 aligns across 7 bases. CDR3 length: 15 amino acids. The V segment lost 0 bases and the J segment 3 bases; nucleotides outside the gene matches: 2. CDR1 and CDR2 (germline): MDHEN, SYDVKM. CDR3 region: CASSLWSGDYNEQFF. DNA for the CDR3: TGTGCCAGCAGTTTATGGAGCGGGGACTACAATGAGCAGTTCTTC.

In its sample, this clonotype was seen many times. This chain uses TRBV5-1 with TRBJ2-7; tentative D call: TRBD2 (6 bases). V dropped 3 bases and J dropped 4 bases, with 17 bases sitting between them. Germline CDR1 is SGHRS and CDR2 is YFSETQ. The CDR3 has 15 residues. In DNA form, the CDR3 reads TGCGCCAGCAGCTCGGCCGTAGTGGGGGGATACGAGCAGTACTTC. Protein sequence: CASSSAVVGGYEQYF.

J is TRBJ2-7 and V is TRBV7-9, with D perhaps matching TRBD2 (5 bases). The germline V gene encodes CDR1 SEHNR and CDR2 FQNEAQ (reference sequence). V gave up 2 bases and J gave up 11 bases, with 19 bases separating them. The CDR3 runs 14 residues. CDR3: CASSLRALRGKKYF. The CDR3 DNA is TGTGCCAGCAGCTTACGAGCGCTTAGAGGGAAGAAGTACTTC.

V usage is TRBV6-2 or TRBV6-3 and J usage is TRBJ1-5, with 9 bases fitting TRBD1. Germline CDR1 MNHEY, CDR2 SVGEGT. There are 15 residues in the CDR3. The J segment lost 5 bases and the V segment lost 4 bases, leaving 6 bases of the junction unmatched. The CDR3 DNA sequence: TGTGCCAGCAGTTTATACAGGGGGCTGGATCAGCCCCAGCATTTT. This gives the protein CASSLYRGLDQPQHF.

This clonotype was seen repeatedly, ten times or more. The chain employs TRBV5-1 and TRBJ1-1; D perhaps matches TRBD1 (6 bases). V was pared by 4 bases and J by 0 bases, with 19 bases between. Per the germline V gene, CDR1 is SGHRS and CDR2 is YFSETQ. This CDR3 spans 17 amino acids. CDR3 sequence reads: CASSTTLGGRMNTEAFF. DNA of the CDR3: TGCGCCAGCAGCACCACTTTGGGGGGGCGGATGAACACTGAAGCTTTCTTT.